One sample yielded the 28 T cell receptor beta chains listed below, sequenced in a study of T cells in localized non-small cell lung cancer. Data came from immunoSEQ multiplex PCR; TCRdb stores just in-frame clones and leaves some out. The sample yields thousands of clones, less than 25% seen once. This material consisted of lung tumor tissue, taken before any cancer treatment. The source of these receptors is a male donor at least 60 years old with stage I lung adenocarcinoma.

The chain carries TRBV11-3 and TRBJ2-1, with 7 bases fitting TRBD2. The trim removed 5 bases at V and 3 bases at J, leaving 10 bases unmatched. The germline CDR1 and CDR2 sequences are SGHNT and YENEEA. The CDR3 contains 16 residues. The CDR3 DNA sequence: TGTGCCAGCAGCGCAAAGCTAGCGGCGAACTACAATGAGCAGTTCTTC. It codes for CASSAKLAANYNEQFF.

The V gene is TRBV19, the J gene TRBJ2-7; possibly TRBD2 for D (6 bases). Trimming removed 11 bases from V and 4 bases from J, with 12 bases in between. Germline CDR1 reads LNHDA; CDR2 reads SQIVND (reference sequence). The CDR3 extends over 11 amino acids. The CDR3 here is CACSGGYEQYF. The CDR3 DNA is TGTGCCTGCAGTGGAGGGTACGAGCAGTACTTC.

This clone was found a few times. The rearrangement uses TRBV1 and TRBJ1-2. TRBV1 constitutes a pseudogene. This CDR3 has 16 residues. Here the CDR3 reads CTSSQESWGGDYGYTF. In nucleotides, the CDR3 is TGCACCAGCAGCCAAGAGAGTTGGGGGGGCGACTATGGCTACACCTTC.

This clone rates as medium-sized. The V and J genes are TRBV11-3 and TRBJ2-3; tentative D call: TRBD2 (7 bases). There are 17 residues in the CDR3. V was trimmed by 3 bases and J by 2 bases, leaving 18 bases between them. CDR1 and CDR2 from the germline V gene are SGHNT and YENEEA. The DNA of the CDR3 is TGTGCCAGCAGCTTGGGGTTAGGGGGAGGGGCCACAGATACGCAGTATTTT. Translated: CASSLGLGGGATDTQYF.

The rearrangement joins TRBV5-1 to TRBJ2-6; D is ambiguous. The CDR3 runs to 15 residues. Trimming removed 0 bases at V and 3 bases at J, with 7 bases between. Per germline, CDR1 SGHRS and CDR2 YFSETQ. The CDR3 loop reads CASSLAQVGANVLTF. The CDR3 DNA is TGCGCCAGCAGCTTGGCCCAGGTTGGGGCCAACGTCCTGACTTTC.

This chain connects TRBV18 to TRBJ2-7; 7 nucleotides match TRBD2. This CDR3 is 16 amino acids long. Trimming took 6 bases from V and 3 from J; bases not matched to a gene: 14. Per germline, CDR1 KGHSH and CDR2 LQKENI. CDR3 in DNA: TGTGCCAGCTCCCCTGATACTAGCGCGACCAGCTACGAGCAGTACTTC. Its translation is CASSPDTSATSYEQYF. The variable domain in full, with the rest retrieved from reference TRBV18 and TRBJ2-7, is NAGVMQNPRHLVRRRGQEARLRCSPMKGHSHVYWYRQLPEEGLKFMVYLQKENIIDESGMPKERFSAEFPKEGPSILRIQQVVRGDSAAYFCASSPDTSATSYEQYFGPGTRLTVT.

A few counts support this clone. The J gene is TRBJ1-1, the V gene TRBV6-8; 7 nucleotides agree with TRBD1. Germline-derived CDR1 and CDR2 are MNHGY and SAAAGT. J was trimmed by 1 base and V by 5 bases; bases with no gene match: 1. This CDR3 is 13 amino acids long. CDR3 sequence reads: CASSEGANTEAFF. Written as DNA, the CDR3 is TGTGCCAGCAGTGAGGGGGCGAACACTGAAGCTTTCTTT.

This clone occurred a few times. This chain connects TRBV11-3 to TRBJ2-5; 8 positions agree with TRBD1. The J segment lost 9 bases and the V segment lost 1 base, leaving 7 bases of the junction unmatched. Germline V gene data show CDR1 as SGHNT and CDR2 as YENEEA. CDR3 length equals 14 residues. The DNA for the CDR3 is TGTGCCAGCAGCTTAGGGGACAGGCGAGGTGCCCAGTACTTC. As protein: CASSLGDRRGAQYF.

This chain joins TRBV14 and TRBJ2-7; D may match TRBD1 or TRBD2 (5 bases each). Germline V gene sequence: CDR1 SGHDN, CDR2 FVKESK. This CDR3 is 15 amino acids long. V lost 5 bases to trimming and J lost 3 bases, with 17 bases between them. In DNA form, the CDR3 reads TGTGCCAGCAGCTCCTTAGACGGGGCTAGCTACGAGCAGTACTTC. Protein product: CASSSLDGASYEQYF.

This clone was counted only a few times. The chain uses TRBV11-3 and TRBJ1-4, with 10 bases fitting TRBD1. The CDR3 has 14 amino acids. Losses at the gene ends were 3 bases for V and 10 bases for J; bases not matched to a gene: 5. Germline V CDR1 and CDR2: SGHNT, YENEEA. DNA for the CDR3: TGTGCCAGCAGCTTCGGGACAGGGGTAGCAAAACTGTTTTTT. It codes for CASSFGTGVAKLFF.

This clone was found a few times. The V gene is TRBV10-2, the J gene TRBJ2-1, with a possible D match to TRBD1 (5 bases). Per the germline V gene, CDR1 is WSHSY and CDR2 is SAAADI. This CDR3 has 13 residues. V lost 1 base and J lost 7, with 8 bases in between. The CDR3 here is CASSEYRGNEQFF. The CDR3 DNA follows: TGCGCCAGCAGTGAGTATAGGGGAAATGAGCAGTTCTTC.

The J gene is TRBJ2-3, the V gene TRBV18, with 10 bases identical to TRBD2. The germline V gene has CDR1 KGHSH and CDR2 LQKENI. The CDR3 consists of 18 residues. V was clipped by 4 bases and J by 0 bases; unmatched bases: 10. CDR3 protein: CASSQRTSGSASTDTQYF. The CDR3 nucleotides are TGTGCCAGCTCACAACGGACTAGCGGCTCTGCTAGCACAGATACGCAGTATTTT.

This clone is termed medium-sized. The genes are TRBV6-8 and TRBJ2-7; tentative D call: TRBD1 (6 bases). Germline values: CDR1 MNHGY, CDR2 SAAAGT. The CDR3 extends over 13 amino acids. V was trimmed by 4 bases and J by 6 bases, leaving 13 bases between them. CDR3 residues: CASSSYRVPEQYF. In DNA form, the CDR3 reads TGTGCCAGCAGTTCCTACAGGGTACCCGAGCAGTACTTC.

V gene TRBV6-8 combines with J gene TRBJ2-1; tentative D call: TRBD2 (6 bases). The V gene lost 2 bases and the J gene lost 4 bases, with 15 bases spanning the gap. The CDR3 spans 16 residues. CDR1 is MNHGY, CDR2 SAAAGT, per germline. In DNA, the CDR3 is TGTGCCAGCAGTTACGATGCGGGGTCGGGATACAATGAGCAGTTCTTC. Its protein is CASSYDAGSGYNEQFF.

V and J are TRBV30 and TRBJ2-1; D tentatively reads TRBD1 or TRBD2 (5 bases each). Germline V gene data show CDR1 as GTSNPN and CDR2 as SVGIG (reference sequence). CDR3 length: 15 amino acids. V lost 1 base to trimming and J lost 3 bases, with 13 bases between them. The CDR3 loop reads CAWSARGTNYNEQFF. In DNA form, the CDR3 reads TGTGCCTGGAGTGCAAGAGGGACCAACTACAATGAGCAGTTCTTC.

J is TRBJ1-6 and V is TRBV30, with TRBD1 matching 9 bases. Germline CDR1 and CDR2: GTSNPN and SVGIG (reference sequence). CDR3 length: 16 amino acids. Unmatched junction bases numbered 7, after V lost 3 bases and J lost 4 bases. Here the CDR3 DNA reads TGTGCCTGGAGCACGGGACAGGGTTTTTATAATTCACCCCTCCACTTT. Protein sequence: CAWSTGQGFYNSPLHF. The full variable domain, in which reference TRBV30 and TRBJ1-6 provide the parts outside the CDR3, is SQTIHQWPATLVQPVGSPLSLECTVEGTSNPNLYWYRQAAGRGLQLLFYSVGIGQISSEVPQNLSASRPQDRQFILSSKKLLLSDSGFYLCAWSTGQGFYNSPLHFGNGTRLTVT.

There are a few counts of this clone. CDR3 in DNA: TGTGCCTGGAGTCCCAGAGGACAGGGGGTACTCTATGGCTACACCTTC. Protein sequence: CAWSPRGQGVLYGYTF. The gene calls are TRBV30 and TRBJ1-2; 10 positions match TRBD1. The V gene's germline CDR1 is GTSNPN and CDR2 SVGIG (reference sequence). The CDR3 spans 16 residues. V gave up 2 bases and J gave up 4 bases; unmatched junction bases: 10.

V and J are TRBV14 and TRBJ1-2; D uncertain. Per the germline V gene, CDR1 is SGHDN and CDR2 is FVKESK. The V and J ends lost 4 bases and 4 bases respectively, with 7 bases between them. The CDR3 sequence is 12 residues long. The CDR3 protein is CASSPTGYGYTF. The DNA of the CDR3 is TGTGCCAGCAGCCCGACCGGCTATGGCTACACCTTC.

The V call is TRBV19, the J call TRBJ2-1; possible D gene TRBD2, 7 bases. Germline CDR1 is LNHDA and CDR2 is SQIVND (reference sequence). The CDR3 extends over 15 amino acids. Trimming shortened V by 4 bases and J by 5 bases, and 15 bases separated the two germline ends. In DNA form, the CDR3 reads TGTGCCAGTAGTAGGTCGGGGGGCTTGGACAATGAGCAGTTCTTC. It encodes CASSRSGGLDNEQFF.

This clone is judged medium-sized. The chain has TRBV25-1 and TRBJ2-1; D uncertain. The V gene's germline CDR1 is MGHDK and CDR2 SYGVNS. Trimming took 1 base from V and 0 from J, leaving 10 bases between them. This CDR3 is built from 16 residues. The CDR3 reads CASSESGSSSYNEQFF. The CDR3 coding sequence is TGTGCCAGCAGTGAATCAGGTTCGAGCTCCTACAATGAGCAGTTCTTC.

This clone was detected once. This rearrangement joins TRBV30 to TRBJ2-1; D remains ambiguous. The length of the CDR3 is 11 residues. Trimming removed 3 bases at V and 7 bases at J, with 7 bases between. The germline gives CDR1 GTSNPN, CDR2 SVGIG (reference sequence). CDR3 region: CAWSLRNEQFF. Here the CDR3 DNA reads TGTGCCTGGAGCCTAAGGAATGAGCAGTTCTTC.

The V and J genes are TRBV28 and TRBJ2-7; 8 nucleotides line up with TRBD1. The CDR3 sequence is 15 residues long. After removal of 4 bases from V and 3 bases from J, the junction contained 8 bases not matched to a gene. Germline loops: CDR1 MDHEN, CDR2 SYDVKM. CDR3 in DNA: TGTGCCAGCAGTTCGATCGGGACAGGCCACTACGAGCAGTACTTC. It translates to CASSSIGTGHYEQYF.

The chain combines TRBV19 with TRBJ2-2; 10 bases map to TRBD2. V was pared by 5 bases and J by 8 bases, with 2 bases of the junction left unmatched. Germline V gene sequence: CDR1 LNHDA, CDR2 SQIVND (reference sequence). The CDR3 length is 13 residues. CDR3 sequence: CASSPSGGGELFF. In DNA, the CDR3 is TGTGCCAGTAGTCCTAGCGGGGGTGGGGAGCTGTTTTTT.

This clone was counted a few times. The J gene is TRBJ2-7, the V gene TRBV14; tentative D call: TRBD1 (6 bases). The germline CDR1 and CDR2 sequences are SGHDN and FVKESK. This CDR3 spans 16 amino acids. V dropped 0 bases and J dropped 2 bases, with 14 bases sitting between them. The CDR3 spells CASSQDSLGATYEQYF. The CDR3 coding sequence is TGTGCCAGCAGCCAAGATTCATTGGGGGCAACCTACGAGCAGTACTTC.

The J gene is TRBJ2-5, the V gene TRBV28, with TRBD2 matching over 10 bases. CDR3 length equals 15 residues. The germline V gene has CDR1 MDHEN and CDR2 SYDVKM. V was clipped by 5 bases and J by 2 bases; unmatched bases: 5. CDR3 loop: CASSPSGRGQETQYF. Written as DNA, the CDR3 is TGTGCCAGCAGTCCAAGCGGGAGGGGTCAAGAGACCCAGTACTTC.

The chain is built from TRBV6-8 and TRBJ2-1; no firm D call. Germline loops: CDR1 MNHGY, CDR2 SAAAGT. This CDR3 has 15 residues. V lost 5 bases, J lost 9 bases, and 20 bases lay in between. The CDR3 is CASSVIERIWGEQFF. The CDR3 DNA reads TGTGCCAGCAGTGTGATTGAACGAATTTGGGGTGAGCAGTTCTTC.

This clone was seen a few times. V usage is TRBV28 and J usage is TRBJ2-7, with a possible D match to TRBD2 (5 bases). The CDR3 is made up of 14 amino acids. V lost 2 bases, J lost 3 bases, and 11 bases lay in between. Germline lookup yields CDR1 MDHEN and CDR2 SYDVKM. The chain's CDR3 is CASSLERRGYEQYF. For the CDR3, the DNA is TGTGCCAGCAGTTTAGAGCGCCGGGGCTACGAGCAGTACTTC.

By its share, this clone is medium-sized. The chain couples TRBV28 to TRBJ2-1; D is possibly TRBD1 (6 bases). This CDR3 comprises 13 residues. Germline V CDR1 and CDR2: MDHEN, SYDVKM. V gave up 6 bases and J gave up 8 bases, with 14 bases separating them. CDR3 coding DNA: TGTGCCAGCAGGAAGACAGGAGTATATGAGCAGTTCTTC. It is translated as CASRKTGVYEQFF.